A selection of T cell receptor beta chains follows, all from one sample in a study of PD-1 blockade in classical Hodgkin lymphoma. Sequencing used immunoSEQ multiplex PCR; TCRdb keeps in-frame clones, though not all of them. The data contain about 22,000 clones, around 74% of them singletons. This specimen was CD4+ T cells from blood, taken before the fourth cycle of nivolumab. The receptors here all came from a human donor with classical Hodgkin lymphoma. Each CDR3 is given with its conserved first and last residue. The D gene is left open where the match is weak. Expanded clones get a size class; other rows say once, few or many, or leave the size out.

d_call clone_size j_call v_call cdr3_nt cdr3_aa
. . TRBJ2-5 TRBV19 TGTGCCAGTAGTATTTCGGGTACAGGAGCCCTTCAAGAGACCCAGTACTTC CASSISGTGALQETQYF
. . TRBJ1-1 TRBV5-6 TGTGCCAGCAGCTTGTGGGTCCTGGGACGGAACACTGAAGCTTTCTTT CASSLWVLGRNTEAFF
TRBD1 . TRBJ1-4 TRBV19 TGTGCCAGTAGTTTTACAGGGGGTGCTGGTGAAAAACTGTTTTTT CASSFTGGAGEKLFF
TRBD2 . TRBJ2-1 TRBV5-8 TGTGCCAGCAGCTTACTCGGGGGGAATGAGCAGTTCTTC CASSLLGGNEQFF
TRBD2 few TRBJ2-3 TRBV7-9 TGTGCCAGCAGCTTACTAGCGGGCGGCACAGATACGCAGTATTTT CASSLLAGGTDTQYF
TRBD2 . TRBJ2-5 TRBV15 TGTGCCACCAGCAGCGCCGGACTAGCGGGGAAGGGGGGTCAAGAGACCCAGTACTTC CATSSAGLAGKGGQETQYF
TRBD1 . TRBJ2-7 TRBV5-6 TGTGCCAGCAGCTTGTATGGACAGGGCGCCTACGAGCAGTACTTC CASSLYGQGAYEQYF
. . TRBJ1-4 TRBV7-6 TGTGCCAGCAGCCAAGTTGCAACTAATGAAAAACTGTTTTTT CASSQVATNEKLFF
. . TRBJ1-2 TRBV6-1 TGTGCCAGCAGTGAAAGGACGGGGGGGGATCATGGCTACACCTTC CASSERTGGDHGYTF
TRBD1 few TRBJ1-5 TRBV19 TGTGCCAGTAGTTTCGGGACAGGGTCAAGCAATCAGCCCCAGCATTTT CASSFGTGSSNQPQHF
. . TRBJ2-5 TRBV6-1 TGTGCCAGCAGTGCGATTAGCGGCGAGACCCAGTACTTC CASSAISGETQYF
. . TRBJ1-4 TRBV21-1 TGTGCCAACGTGCGGGGGGAAACTAATGAAAAACTGTTTTTT CANVRGETNEKLFF
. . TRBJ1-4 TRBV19 TGTGCCAGTAGTATAGTCAGGGCAGCCCTTCCAACTAATGAAAAACTGTTTTTT CASSIVRAALPTNEKLFF
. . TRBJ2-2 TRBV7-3 TGTGCCAGCAGCACTTATGGCAGGGATAACACCGGGGAGCTGTTTTTT CASSTYGRDNTGELFF
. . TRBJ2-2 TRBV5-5 TGTGCCAGCAGCTGGGTGCCGAACACCGGGGAGCTGTTTTTT CASSWVPNTGELFF
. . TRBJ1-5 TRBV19 TGTGCCAGTAGTATGCCCTGGACGGGGGTGACCCAGCATTTT CASSMPWTGVTQHF
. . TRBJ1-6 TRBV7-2 TGTGCCAGCAGCTTAGGGGGGGTTGTACCCCTCCACTTT CASSLGGVVPLHF
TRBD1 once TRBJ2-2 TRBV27 TGTGCCAGCAGCCCTCGGACAGGGGGCACCGGGGAGCTGTTTTTT CASSPRTGGTGELFF
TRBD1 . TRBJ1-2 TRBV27 TGTGCCAGCAGTTTATTCGGGACAGGGGACCTTTCGGATGGCTACACCTTC CASSLFGTGDLSDGYTF
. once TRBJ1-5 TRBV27 TGTGCCAGCAGTTCACAGGGTTCTAGCAATCAGCCCCAGCATTTT CASSSQGSSNQPQHF
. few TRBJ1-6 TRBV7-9 TGTGCCAGCAGCTTCCGGGTAAATTCACCCCTCCACTTT CASSFRVNSPLHF
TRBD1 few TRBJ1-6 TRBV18 TGTGCCAGCTCACCGCCAGGGGGATCCTATAATTCACCCCTCCACTTT CASSPPGGSYNSPLHF
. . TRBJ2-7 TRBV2 TGTGCCAGCAGGGAAACTTGGGTTGGGTACGAGCAGTACTTC CASRETWVGYEQYF
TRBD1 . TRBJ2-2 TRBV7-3 TGTGCCAGCAGCTTGACAGGGCGCACCGGGGAGCTGTTTTTT CASSLTGRTGELFF
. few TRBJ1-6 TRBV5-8 TGTGCCAGCAGCTTGGCTGGTGGGACCTACAATTCACCCCTCCACTTT CASSLAGGTYNSPLHF
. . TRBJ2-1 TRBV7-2 TGTGCCAGCAGCCAAGGGCAGTTTTACTACAATGAGCAGTTCTTC CASSQGQFYYNEQFF
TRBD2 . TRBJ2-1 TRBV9 TGTGCCAGCAGCATAAGGCTAGCGGGGGGGCACGGCGAGCAGTTCTTC CASSIRLAGGHGEQFF
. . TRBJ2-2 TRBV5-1 TGCGCCAGCAGCTTGGCGCCAGCAGGGGAGCTGTTTTTT CASSLAPAGELFF
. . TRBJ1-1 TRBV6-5 TGTGCCAGCAGTTACCTGAAGAACACTGAAGCTTTCTTT CASSYLKNTEAFF
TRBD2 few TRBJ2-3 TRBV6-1 TGTGCCAGCAGTGGAAGGCGGGGGGCAACAGATACGCAGTATTTT CASSGRRGATDTQYF
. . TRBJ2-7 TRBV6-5 TGTGCCAGCAGTGTAGGGCCCCTCCTCGAGCAGTACTTC CASSVGPLLEQYF
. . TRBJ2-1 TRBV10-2 TGCGCCAGCAGTGGATCCCTCCGATCCAGGGGGGGGAATGAGCAGTTCTTC CASSGSLRSRGGNEQFF
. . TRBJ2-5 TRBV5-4 TGTGCCAGCAGCTTGGCCTCGGGGCGGGCGGAGACCCAGTACTTC CASSLASGRAETQYF
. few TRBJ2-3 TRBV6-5 TGTGCCAGCAGAGGCCATTTCACAGATACGCAGTATTTT CASRGHFTDTQYF
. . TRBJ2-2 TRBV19 TGTGCCAGTAGAGGGGGCAGGGAGGGCACCGGGGAGCTGTTTTTT CASRGGREGTGELFF
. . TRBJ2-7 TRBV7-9 TGTGCCAGCAGCTACGGACCGATCTCTCTGATGTACGAGCAGTACTTC CASSYGPISLMYEQYF
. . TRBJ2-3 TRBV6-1 TGTGCCAGCCCCCGGTGGACCCCCAGCACAGATACGCAGTATTTT CASPRWTPSTDTQYF
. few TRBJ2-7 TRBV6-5 TGTGCCAGCAGTTACTCGAGCGTCTATCAGCAGTACTTC CASSYSSVYQQYF
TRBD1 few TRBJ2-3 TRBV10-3 TGCTCAACCGGGACAGGGATGATAGATACGCAGTATTTT CSTGTGMIDTQYF
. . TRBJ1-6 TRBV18 TGTGCCAGCTCCCCGTCCAGGGGTGTCTCTTCTGGTTTGATTTCACCCCTCCACTTT CASSPSRGVSSGLISPLHF
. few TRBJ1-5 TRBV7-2 TGTGCCAGCAGCTGGACAGAAAGGTCACAGCCCCAGCATTTT CASSWTERSQPQHF
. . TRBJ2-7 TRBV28 TGTGCCAGCAGTCCCGACAGGAGCTCCTACGAGCAGTACTTC CASSPDRSSYEQYF
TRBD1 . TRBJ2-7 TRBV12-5 TGTGCTAGTGGGTGGGACAGGGTACGCGAGCAGTACTTC CASGWDRVREQYF
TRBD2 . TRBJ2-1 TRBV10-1 TGCGCCAGCAGCGCCGGGGGGGGGAATGAGCAGTTCTTC CASSAGGGNEQFF
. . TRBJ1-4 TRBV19 TGTGCCAGTAGTCCGGGGAAGGTAGCTAATGAAAAACTGTTTTTT CASSPGKVANEKLFF
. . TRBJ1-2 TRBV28 TGTGCCAGCAGTTACCTGGACTATGGCTACACCTTC CASSYLDYGYTF
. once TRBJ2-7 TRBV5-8 TGTGCCAGCAGCCACAGGGAGGGCTACGAGCAGTACTTC CASSHREGYEQYF
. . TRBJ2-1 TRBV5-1 TGCGCCAGCAGAGCCGCGGAGGGTGGGTGGAATGAGCAGTTCTTC CASRAAEGGWNEQFF
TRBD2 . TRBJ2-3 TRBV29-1 TGCAGCGTGGCTGCAGGGAGGGTAGATACGCAGTATTTT CSVAAGRVDTQYF
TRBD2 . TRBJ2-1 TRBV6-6 TGTGCCAGCAGCCGACTAGCTAACAATGAGCAGTTCTTC CASSRLANNEQFF
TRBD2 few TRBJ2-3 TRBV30 TGTGCCTGGAGGGCTAGCGGGGGATCAGATACGCAGTATTTT CAWRASGGSDTQYF